This TCR beta chain was captured in a study of tumor and adjacent non-tumor tissue in lung cancer. RNA was extracted from bulk tissue without any cell sorting. Between August and November 2014, newly diagnosed, chemotherapy-naive lung cancer patients underwent thoracic surgery in China. Study-wide points: Compared with tumor, normal lung showed significantly lower TCR diversity.

TCRbeta libraries were built with three rounds of nested PCR, modified from ARM-PCR. TCRdb reprocessed the multiplex PCR reads with MiXCR, giving one entry per CDR3 protein. Seen here are under 95,000 distinct CDR3 sequences, 61% observed once, and the top ten hold roughly 15%. Of note for this clonotype: Its specificity is unknown. The junction differs from germline at one of its ends, possibly a read error.

Input material: lung tumor tissue. This receptor was taken from a man between 65 and 80 years old with non-small cell lung cancer.

DNA of the CDR3: TGCGCCAGCAACCAAGACCGACAGACCTACAATGAGCAGTTCTTC. It codes for CASNQDRQTYNEQFF. The chain employs TRBV4-1 and TRBJ2-1, with D possibly being TRBD1 (5 bases). CDR1 and CDR2 (germline): MGHRA, YSYEKL. The CDR3 runs to 15 residues.